This T cell receptor (beta chain) was identified in a study of OX40 agonist ivuxolimab in advanced cancers. Study-wide context: In this cohort, patients received ivuxolimab, an agonistic anti-OX40 (CD134) antibody.

Study-wide findings and caveats: Some of the lowest clonal expansion was seen in partial responders at 0.1-3.0 mg/kg.

V was pared by 7 bases and J by 6 bases, with 14 bases of the junction left unmatched. Per the germline V gene, CDR1 is WSHSY and CDR2 is SAAADI. CDR3 size: 16 residues. Blood samples were obtained at baseline, cycle 4 day 1, and cycle 7 day 1. Only in-frame clones appear in the TCRdb table, and some are missing; sequencing was by immunoSEQ multiplex PCR. The sample has fewer than 60,000 clones, approximately 91% seen once. Note on this clone: The antigen remains undetermined.

This chain connects TRBV10-2 to TRBJ2-3; 9 bases fit TRBD1. The receptor was isolated from an adult with an advanced solid tumor such as melanoma, head and neck, liver or kidney cancer. The starting material was CD4+ or CD8+ T cells sorted from blood, obtained in a trial of the OX40 agonist ivuxolimab. CDR3 in amino acids: CASTPAGQGIVDTQYF. CDR3 in DNA: TGCGCCAGCACCCCGGCGGGACAGGGTATAGTGGATACGCAGTATTTT.